This T cell receptor (beta chain) was retrieved from a study of neurological immune-mediated disorders. The authors produced cDNA by 5'RACE using 10-nucleotide random UMIs. TCRdb used MiXCR to reprocess the 5' RACE reads, holding one entry per CDR3 protein. The data hold 55,000 or so distinct CDR3 sequences, with 3% to 4.5% observed a single time. The CDR3 covers 14 residues. Trimming pared 0 bases from V and 3 bases from J, leaving 9 bases between. Germline CDR1 reads ENHRY; CDR2 reads SYGVKD. Study-level findings and limits: In HTLV-1-associated myelopathy, TCR clonal expansion was greatest, and in multiple sclerosis it was least, below healthy controls.

There are many counts of this clonotype. The antigen remains unidentified. Material: CD4+ T cells from blood. The receptor was derived from a woman in her thirties or forties with multiple sclerosis. The chain uses TRBV10-3 and TRBJ2-7, with a tentative D call TRBD2 (5 bases). DNA of the CDR3: TGTGCCATCAGTGAGTCTTCTCGGGGCTACGAGCAGTACTTC. As protein: CAISESSRGYEQYF.